This T cell receptor (beta chain) originates from a study of cytomegalovirus exposure and HLA in healthy donors. The overall study: As released early, the data held approximately 80 million unique TCRs from HLA-typed donors.

Samples came from healthy bone marrow donors. On this clone: Antigen specificity is unknown.

Study-level points and caveats: The Asian-associated ancestry cluster reportedly had fewer N-insertions than the roughly 670-donor mean in a later analysis.

The ends were cut back, 2 bases at V and 4 bases at J, with 12 bases in the middle. Germline-derived CDR1 and CDR2 are SNHLY and FYNNEI. CDR3 size: 14 residues. Use of 60 Vbeta and 13 Jbeta primers characterized the PCR. Authors' methods: Among the unique TCR beta chains that a later analysis counted, about 84 million in all, approximately 12 million were shared. Measured with immunoSEQ multiplex PCR; TCRdb has only the in-frame clones, and not every one. V and J calls and clone size are given by that table; D and trimming were obtained from the DNA. The sample has under 200,000 clones, approximately 80% seen once.

The clonotype comes from a male donor in good health and CMV-seropositive. The chain has TRBV2 and TRBJ2-7, with a possible D match to TRBD1 (5 bases). The sequenced sample was PBMCs. Here the CDR3 reads CASSESVGAYEQYF. CDR3 nucleotides: TGTGCCAGCAGTGAATCGGTAGGGGCGTACGAGCAGTACTTC. The full variable domain, its missing parts supplied by reference TRBV2 and TRBJ2-7, is EPEVTQTPSHQVTQMGQEVILRCVPISNHLYFYWYRQILGQKVEFLVSFYNNEISEKSEIFDDQFSVERPDGSNFTLKIRSTKLEDSAMYFCASSESVGAYEQYFGPGTRLTVT.